This TCR beta chain was found in a study of CD8 T cells in ankylosing spondylitis. About this clonotype: The target antigen is unknown. A read error is possible here, since a much larger clone lies one base away.

Construction of TCR beta libraries was performed using quantitative 5'-RACE with molecular barcodes. TCRdb ran MiXCR on the 5' RACE reads and lists one entry per CDR3 protein. The sample has around 130,000 distinct CDR3 sequences, around 15% seen once. Findings and caveats of the study: Seven or eight highly homologous variants made up a TCR beta motif, and this motif appeared characteristic of ankylosing spondylitis blood. CD8+ disease-linked clones were present at relatively low frequencies in blood. The study looked at matched synovial fluid samples from ankylosing spondylitis patients. Disease-linked clones were reported to be significantly enriched there.

Input material: blood, either unsorted or a sorted T cell fraction (not recorded which). The source is a female donor with ankylosing spondylitis or in good health (not recorded which).

CDR3 DNA sequence: TGTGCCACCAACAGAGAGGATTGGTCGACCCAGTACTTC. It yields the protein CATNREDWSTQYF. This chain connects TRBV15 to TRBJ2-5, with unresolved D. The CDR3 spans 13 residues. Germline V gene lookup returns CDR1 LNHNV and CDR2 YYDKDF (reference sequence).